This T cell receptor beta chain was documented in a study of molecular identifiers for immune sequencing clone quantification. Notes on the study in general: Identical TCR molecules sharing a barcode could underestimate highly expanded clone sizes. Clones carrying above 20 RNA copies accounted for over 97% of effector molecules, under 1% in naive cells. Researchers reportedly could pick up spiked Jurkat TCR RNA from one cell mixed into approximately 1 million naive cells.

As to this clonotype: The antigen remains undetermined.

Naive CD8 T cells were sorted as CD8+CD4-CCR7+CD45RA+. TCRdb fed the PCR reads into MiXCR, producing one record per CDR3 protein. The sample lists about 630,000 distinct CDR3 sequences; roughly 25% were seen once. The length of the CDR3 is 16 residues. V was pared by 3 bases and J by 2 bases, with 17 bases between. Germline CDR1 and CDR2: LNHDA and SQIVND (reference sequence). The V and J genes are TRBV19 and TRBJ2-7, with a possible D match to TRBD2 (7 bases). The TCR was taken from a human donor in good health. Some libraries in this study had Jurkat cell RNA spiked in. Sequencing was carried out using naive CD8+ T cells from blood, with Jurkat cell RNA spiked in. Subset of the sample: FACS-sorted CD8+CD4-CCR7+CD45RA+ naive T cells. The DNA of the CDR3 is TGTGCCAGTAGTATCGGGGGGCACGTCGGGGCCTACGAGCAGTACTTC. Its protein is CASSIGGHVGAYEQYF.